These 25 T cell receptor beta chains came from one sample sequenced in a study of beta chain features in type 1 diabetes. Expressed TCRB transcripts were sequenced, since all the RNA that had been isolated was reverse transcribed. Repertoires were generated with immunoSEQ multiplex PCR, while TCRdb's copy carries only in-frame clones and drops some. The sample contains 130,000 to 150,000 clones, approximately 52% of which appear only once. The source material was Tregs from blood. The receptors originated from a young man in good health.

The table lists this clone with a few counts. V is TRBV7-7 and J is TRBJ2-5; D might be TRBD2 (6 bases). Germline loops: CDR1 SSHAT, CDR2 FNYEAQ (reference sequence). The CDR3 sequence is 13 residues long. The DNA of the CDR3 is TGTGCTAGCGGAGGCCCGGGAGAAGAGACCCAGTACTTC. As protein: CASGGPGEETQYF.

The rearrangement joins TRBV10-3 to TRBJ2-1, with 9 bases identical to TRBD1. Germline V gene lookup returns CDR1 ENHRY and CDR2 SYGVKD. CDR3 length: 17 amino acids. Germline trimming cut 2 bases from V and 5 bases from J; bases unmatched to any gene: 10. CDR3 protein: CAISELRGTGLNNEQFF. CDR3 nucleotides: TGTGCCATCAGTGAGCTCCGGGGGACAGGGCTTAACAATGAGCAGTTCTTC.

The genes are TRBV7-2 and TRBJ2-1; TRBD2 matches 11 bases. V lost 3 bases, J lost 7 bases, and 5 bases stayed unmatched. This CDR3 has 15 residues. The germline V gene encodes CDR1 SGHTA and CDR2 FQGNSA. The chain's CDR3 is CASSLLAGGWNEQFF. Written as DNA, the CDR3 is TGTGCCAGCAGCTTGCTAGCGGGAGGATGGAATGAGCAGTTCTTC. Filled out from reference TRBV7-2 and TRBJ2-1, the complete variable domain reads GAGVSQSPSNKVTEKGKDVELRCDPISGHTALYWYRQSLGQGLEFLIYFQGNSAPDKSGLPSDRFSAERTGGSVSTLTIQRTQQEDSAVYLCASSLLAGGWNEQFFGPGTRLTVL.

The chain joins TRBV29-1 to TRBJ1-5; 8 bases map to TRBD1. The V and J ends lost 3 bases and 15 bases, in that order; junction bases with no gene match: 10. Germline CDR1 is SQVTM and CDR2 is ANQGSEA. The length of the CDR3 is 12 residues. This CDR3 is CSVDWGDRLRHF. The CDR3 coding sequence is TGCAGCGTTGATTGGGGGGACAGGCTGCGGCATTTT. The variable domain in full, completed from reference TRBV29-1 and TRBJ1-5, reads SAVISQKPSRDICQRGTSLTIQCQVDSQVTMMFWYRQQPGQSLTLIATANQGSEATYESGFVIDKFPISRPNLTFSTLTVSNMSPEDSSIYLCSVDWGDRLRHFGDGTRLSIL.

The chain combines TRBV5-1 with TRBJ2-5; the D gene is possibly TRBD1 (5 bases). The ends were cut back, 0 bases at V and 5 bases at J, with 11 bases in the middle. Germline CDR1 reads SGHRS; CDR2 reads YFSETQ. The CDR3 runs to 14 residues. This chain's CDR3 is CASSLVGQSETQYF. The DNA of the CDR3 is TGCGCCAGCAGCTTGGTGGGGCAGAGCGAGACCCAGTACTTC.

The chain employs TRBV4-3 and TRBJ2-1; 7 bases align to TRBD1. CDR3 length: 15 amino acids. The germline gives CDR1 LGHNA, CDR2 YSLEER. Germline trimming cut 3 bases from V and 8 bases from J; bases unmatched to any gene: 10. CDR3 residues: CASSHKGAGVDEQFF. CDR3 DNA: TGCGCCAGCAGCCACAAGGGGGCCGGTGTGGATGAGCAGTTCTTC.

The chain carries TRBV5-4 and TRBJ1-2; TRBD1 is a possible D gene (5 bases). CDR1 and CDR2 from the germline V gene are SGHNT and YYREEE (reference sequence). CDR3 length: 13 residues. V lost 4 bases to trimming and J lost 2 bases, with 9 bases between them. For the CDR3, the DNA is TGTGCCAGCAGCCGGCAGGGCAACTATGGCTACACCTTC. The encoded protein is CASSRQGNYGYTF.

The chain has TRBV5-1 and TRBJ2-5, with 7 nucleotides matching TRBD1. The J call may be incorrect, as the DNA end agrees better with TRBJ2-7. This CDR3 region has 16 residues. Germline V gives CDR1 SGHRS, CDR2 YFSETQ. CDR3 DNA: TGCGCCAGCACCCCACACTCGGGACAGCTAACCTACGAGCAGTACTTC. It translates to CASTPHSGQLTYEQYF.

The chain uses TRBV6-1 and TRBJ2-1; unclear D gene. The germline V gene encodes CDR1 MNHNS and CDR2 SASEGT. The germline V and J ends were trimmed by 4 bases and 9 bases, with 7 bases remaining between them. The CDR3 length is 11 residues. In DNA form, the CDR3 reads TGTGCCAGCAGTGGTACGGGTGAGCAGTTCTTC. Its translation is CASSGTGEQFF.

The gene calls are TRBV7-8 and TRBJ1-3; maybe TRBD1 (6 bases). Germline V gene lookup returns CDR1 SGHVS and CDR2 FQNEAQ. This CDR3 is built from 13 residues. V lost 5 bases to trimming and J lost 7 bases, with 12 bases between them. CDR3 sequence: CASSRQGSNTIYF. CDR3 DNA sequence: TGTGCCAGCAGCCGGCAGGGGTCCAACACCATATATTTT.

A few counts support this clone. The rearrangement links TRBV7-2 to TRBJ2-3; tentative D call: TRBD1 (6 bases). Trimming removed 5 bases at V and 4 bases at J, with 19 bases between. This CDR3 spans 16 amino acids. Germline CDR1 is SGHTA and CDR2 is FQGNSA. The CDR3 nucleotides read TGTGCCAGCAGCCTAGACTGGGGGCCCGTGGCAGATACGCAGTATTTT. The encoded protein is CASSLDWGPVADTQYF.

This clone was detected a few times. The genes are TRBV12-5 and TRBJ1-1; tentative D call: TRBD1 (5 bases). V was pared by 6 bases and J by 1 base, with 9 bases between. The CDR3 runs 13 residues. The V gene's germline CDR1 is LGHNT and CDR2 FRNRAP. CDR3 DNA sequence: TGTGCTAGTGGATTAGACAGGAACACTGAAGCTTTCTTT. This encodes CASGLDRNTEAFF. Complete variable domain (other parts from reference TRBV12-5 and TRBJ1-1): DARVTQTPRHKVTEMGQEVTMRCQPILGHNTVFWYRQTMMQGLELLAYFRNRAPLDDSGMPKDRFSAEMPDATLATLKIQPSEPRDSAVYFCASGLDRNTEAFFGQGTRLTVV.

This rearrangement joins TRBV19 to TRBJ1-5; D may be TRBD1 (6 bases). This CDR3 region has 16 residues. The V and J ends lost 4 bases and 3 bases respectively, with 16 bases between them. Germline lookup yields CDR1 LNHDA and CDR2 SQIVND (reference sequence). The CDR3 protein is CASSTFSGHHNQPQHF. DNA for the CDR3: TGTGCCAGTAGTACCTTCTCGGGACACCACAATCAGCCCCAGCATTTT.

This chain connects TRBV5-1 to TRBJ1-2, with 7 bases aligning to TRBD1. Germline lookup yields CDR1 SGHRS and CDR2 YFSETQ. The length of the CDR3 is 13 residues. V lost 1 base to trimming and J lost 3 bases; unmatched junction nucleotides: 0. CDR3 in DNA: TGCGCCAGCAGCTTGACAGGGGACTATGGCTACACCTTC. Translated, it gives CASSLTGDYGYTF.

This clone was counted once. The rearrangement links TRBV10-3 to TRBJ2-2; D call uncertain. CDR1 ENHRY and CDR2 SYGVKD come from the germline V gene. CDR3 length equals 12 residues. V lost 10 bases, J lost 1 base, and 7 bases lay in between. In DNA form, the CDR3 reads TGTGCCACCCAGCGGAACACCGGGGAGCTGTTTTTT. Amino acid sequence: CATQRNTGELFF.

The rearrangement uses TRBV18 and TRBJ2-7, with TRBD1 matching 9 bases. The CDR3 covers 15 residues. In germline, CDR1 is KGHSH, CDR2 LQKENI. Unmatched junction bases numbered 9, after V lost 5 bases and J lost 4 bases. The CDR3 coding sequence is TGTGCCAGCTCAAAGGGGACAGGGTTTCCGTACGAGCAGTACTTC. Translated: CASSKGTGFPYEQYF. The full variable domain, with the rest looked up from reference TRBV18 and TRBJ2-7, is NAGVMQNPRHLVRRRGQEARLRCSPMKGHSHVYWYRQLPEEGLKFMVYLQKENIIDESGMPKERFSAEFPKEGPSILRIQQVVRGDSAAYFCASSKGTGFPYEQYFGPGTRLTVT.

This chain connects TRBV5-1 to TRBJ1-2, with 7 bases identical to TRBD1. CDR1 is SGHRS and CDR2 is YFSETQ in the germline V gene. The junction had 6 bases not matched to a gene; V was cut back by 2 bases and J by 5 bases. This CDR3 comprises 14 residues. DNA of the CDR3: TGCGCCAGCAGCTTACAGGGGAAAGGGTATGGCTACACCTTC. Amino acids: CASSLQGKGYGYTF.

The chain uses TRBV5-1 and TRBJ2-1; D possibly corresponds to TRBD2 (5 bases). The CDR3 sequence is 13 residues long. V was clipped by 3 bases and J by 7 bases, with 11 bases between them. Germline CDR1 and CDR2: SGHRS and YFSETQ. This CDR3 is CASSSVTRNEQFF. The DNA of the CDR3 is TGCGCCAGCAGCTCGGTTACTAGAAATGAGCAGTTCTTC.

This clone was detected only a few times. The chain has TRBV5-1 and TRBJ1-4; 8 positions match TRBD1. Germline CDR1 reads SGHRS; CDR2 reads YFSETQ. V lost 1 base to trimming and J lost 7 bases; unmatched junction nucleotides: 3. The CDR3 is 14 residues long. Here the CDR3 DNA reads TGCGCCAGCAGCTTGAATGGACAGGGTGAAAAACTGTTTTTT. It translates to CASSLNGQGEKLFF.

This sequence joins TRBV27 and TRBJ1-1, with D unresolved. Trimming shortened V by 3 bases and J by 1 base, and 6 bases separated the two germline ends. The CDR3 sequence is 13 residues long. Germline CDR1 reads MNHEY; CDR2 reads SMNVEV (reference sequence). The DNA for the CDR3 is TGTGCCAGCAGTTTTCGGGGGAACACTGAAGCTTTCTTT. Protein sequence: CASSFRGNTEAFF.

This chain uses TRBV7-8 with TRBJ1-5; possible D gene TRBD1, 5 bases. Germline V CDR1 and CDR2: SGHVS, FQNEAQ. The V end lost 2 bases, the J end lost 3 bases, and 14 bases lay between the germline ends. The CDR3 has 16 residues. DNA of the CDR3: TGTGCCAGCAGCTTAAGGGCAGGGTGGGACAATCAGCCCCAGCATTTT. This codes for CASSLRAGWDNQPQHF.

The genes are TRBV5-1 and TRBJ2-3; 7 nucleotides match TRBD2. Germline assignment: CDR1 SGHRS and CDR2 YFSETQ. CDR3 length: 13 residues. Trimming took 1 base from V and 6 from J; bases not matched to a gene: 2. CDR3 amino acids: CASSLILADTQYF. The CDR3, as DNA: TGCGCCAGCAGCTTGATACTAGCGGATACGCAGTATTTT.

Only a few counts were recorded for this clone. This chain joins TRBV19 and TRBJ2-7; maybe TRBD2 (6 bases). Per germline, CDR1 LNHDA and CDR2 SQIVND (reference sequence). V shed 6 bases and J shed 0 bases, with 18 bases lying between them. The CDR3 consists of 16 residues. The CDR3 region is CASSQLGGASSYEQYF. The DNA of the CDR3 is TGTGCCAGTAGCCAGCTGGGAGGAGCGAGCTCCTACGAGCAGTACTTC.

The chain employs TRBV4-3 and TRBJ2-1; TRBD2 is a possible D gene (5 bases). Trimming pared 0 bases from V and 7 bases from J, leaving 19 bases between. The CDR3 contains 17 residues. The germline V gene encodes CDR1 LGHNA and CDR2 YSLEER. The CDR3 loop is CASSQDLGTERVNEQFF. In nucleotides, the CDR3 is TGCGCCAGCAGCCAAGATTTGGGCACCGAGAGGGTGAATGAGCAGTTCTTC.

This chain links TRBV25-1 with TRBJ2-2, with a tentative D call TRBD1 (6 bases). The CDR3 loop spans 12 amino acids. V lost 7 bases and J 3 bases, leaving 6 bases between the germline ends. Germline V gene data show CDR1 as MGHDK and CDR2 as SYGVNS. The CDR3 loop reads CASTGDTGELFF. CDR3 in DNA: TGTGCCAGCACAGGGGACACCGGGGAGCTGTTTTTT. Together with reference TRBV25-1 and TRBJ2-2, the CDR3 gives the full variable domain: EADIYQTPRYLVIGTGKKITLECSQTMGHDKMYWYQQDPGMELHLIHYSYGVNSTEKGDLSSESTVSRIRTEHFPLTLESARPSHTSQYLCASTGDTGELFFGEGSRLTVL.